These 4 T cell receptor beta chains share one sample of origin, sequenced in a study of T-cell memory formation after mild COVID-19 (dated by TCRdb to the early 2020s). Libraries came from 5' RACE. The run used an Illumina NovaSeq 6000. The public sequencing data were trimmed at Q25 with fastp and processed into clonotypes with MiXCR by TCRdb, which kept only in-frame beta chains. Every distinct CDR3 protein forms one entry, paired with its most common genes and DNA. The sample contains approximately 250,000 distinct CDR3 sequences, over 15% of them found a single time. Of the sample, around 20% falls within the top ten clones. Specimen: PBMCs or a T cell subset sorted from them (not recorded which). The receptors were sampled from a man younger than 35 who had mild COVID-19 (a few samples of this study predate the infection). The sample titles of this study are shuffled in the database, so cell type and time point are left out; the donor was told from shared clones.

Only a few counts were recorded for this clonotype. This CDR3 reads CATSVPGGTEAFF. In nucleotides, the CDR3 is TGTGCCACCAGCGTACCAGGAGGGACTGAAGCTTTCTTT. The gene calls are TRBV15 and TRBJ1-1; no reliable D call. CDR1 and CDR2 (germline): LNHNV, YYDKDF (reference sequence). The CDR3 is 13 residues long. Between the trimmed V and J ends, which lost 5 bases and 5 bases, there was a span of 12 bases.

The J gene is TRBJ2-3, the V gene TRBV7-2; 7 positions match TRBD2. Germline-derived CDR1 and CDR2 are SGHTA and FQGNSA. The ends lost 3 bases at V and 8 bases at J; junction bases unmatched: 8. CDR3 size: 14 residues. This CDR3 reads CASSLGGSMGTQYF. The CDR3 DNA reads TGTGCCAGCAGCTTGGGAGGGTCAATGGGTACGCAGTATTTT.

The V call is TRBV12-3 or TRBV12-4, the J call TRBJ2-1; 7 bases match TRBD1. The CDR3 loop spans 15 amino acids. After removal of 6 bases from V and 0 bases from J, the junction contained 5 bases not matched to a gene. CDR3 sequence (DNA): TGTGCCAGCAGAGTGACAGGGAGCTCCTACAATGAGCAGTTCTTC. This gives the protein CASRVTGSSYNEQFF.

The rearrangement uses TRBV12-3 or TRBV12-4 and TRBJ1-2; weak D call: TRBD1 (6 bases). Between the trimmed V and J ends, which lost 4 bases and 8 bases, there was a span of 11 bases. There are 12 residues in the CDR3. CDR3 nucleotide sequence: TGTGCCAGCAGTTGGGGGAGGGGGGGCTACACCTTC. Translating it yields CASSWGRGGYTF.